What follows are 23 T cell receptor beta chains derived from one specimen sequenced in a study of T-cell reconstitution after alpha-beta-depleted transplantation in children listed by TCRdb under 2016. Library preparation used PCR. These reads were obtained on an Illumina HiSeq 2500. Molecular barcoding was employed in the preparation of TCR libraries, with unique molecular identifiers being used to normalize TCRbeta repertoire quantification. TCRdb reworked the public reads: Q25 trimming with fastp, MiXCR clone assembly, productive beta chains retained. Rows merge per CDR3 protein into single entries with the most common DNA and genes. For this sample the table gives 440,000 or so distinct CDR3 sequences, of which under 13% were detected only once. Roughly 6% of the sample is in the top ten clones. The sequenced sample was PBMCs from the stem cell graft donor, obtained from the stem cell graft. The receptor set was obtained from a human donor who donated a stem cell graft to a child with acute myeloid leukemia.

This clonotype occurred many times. CDR3 sequence: CSGGGWNTEAFF. CDR3 nucleotides: TGCAGCGGAGGGGGCTGGAACACTGAAGCTTTCTTT. This chain links TRBV29-1 with TRBJ1-1, with TRBD1 identical over 7 bases. The V gene's germline CDR1 is SQVTM and CDR2 ANQGSEA. The length of the CDR3 is 12 residues. Losses at the gene ends were 7 bases for V and 1 base for J; bases not matched to a gene: 3.

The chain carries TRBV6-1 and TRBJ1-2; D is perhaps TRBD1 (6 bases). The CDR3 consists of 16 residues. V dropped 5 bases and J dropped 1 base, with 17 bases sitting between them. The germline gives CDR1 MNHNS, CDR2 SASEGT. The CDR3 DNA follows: TGTGCCAGCAGTCCAGACAGGATGATTGTTAACTATGGCTACACCTTC. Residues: CASSPDRMIVNYGYTF.

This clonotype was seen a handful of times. The CDR3 bases are TGTGCCAGCAGCTTCTGGGCGTGGAGGGGCTCCTACAATGAGCAGTTCTTC. It is translated as CASSFWAWRGSYNEQFF. The chain couples TRBV7-9 to TRBJ2-1; D is possibly TRBD2 (6 bases). The V end was cut by 3 bases, the J end by 0 bases, with 15 bases between. CDR3 length: 17 residues. Germline assignment: CDR1 SEHNR and CDR2 FQNEAQ (reference sequence).

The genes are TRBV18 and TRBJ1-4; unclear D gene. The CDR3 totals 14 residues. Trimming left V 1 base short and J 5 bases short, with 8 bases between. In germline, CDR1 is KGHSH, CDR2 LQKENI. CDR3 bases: TGTGCCAGCTCACCACTATGGGGAAATGAAAAACTGTTTTTT. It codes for CASSPLWGNEKLFF. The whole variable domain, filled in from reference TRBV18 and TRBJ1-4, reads NAGVMQNPRHLVRRRGQEARLRCSPMKGHSHVYWYRQLPEEGLKFMVYLQKENIIDESGMPKERFSAEFPKEGPSILRIQQVVRGDSAAYFCASSPLWGNEKLFFGSGTQLSVL.

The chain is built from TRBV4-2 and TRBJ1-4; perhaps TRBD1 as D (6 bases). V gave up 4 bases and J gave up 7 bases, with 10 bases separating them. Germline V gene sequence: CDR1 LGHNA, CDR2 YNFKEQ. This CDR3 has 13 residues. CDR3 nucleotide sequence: TGTGCCAGCAGCCGACAGGTTTCTGAAAAACTGTTTTTT. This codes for CASSRQVSEKLFF.

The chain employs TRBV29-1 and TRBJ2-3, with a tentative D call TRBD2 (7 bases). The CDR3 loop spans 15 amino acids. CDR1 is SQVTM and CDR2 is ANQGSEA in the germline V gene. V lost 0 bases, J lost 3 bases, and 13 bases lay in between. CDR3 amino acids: CSVEDRGAGTDTQYF. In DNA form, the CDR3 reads TGCAGCGTTGAAGATCGGGGGGCCGGTACAGATACGCAGTATTTT.

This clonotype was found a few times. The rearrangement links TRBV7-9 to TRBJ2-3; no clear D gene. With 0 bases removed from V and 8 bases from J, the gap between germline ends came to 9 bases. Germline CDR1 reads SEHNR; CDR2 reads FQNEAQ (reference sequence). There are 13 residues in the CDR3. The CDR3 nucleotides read TGTGCCAGCAGCTTAGCAATTGGCGGTACGCAGTATTTT. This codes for CASSLAIGGTQYF.

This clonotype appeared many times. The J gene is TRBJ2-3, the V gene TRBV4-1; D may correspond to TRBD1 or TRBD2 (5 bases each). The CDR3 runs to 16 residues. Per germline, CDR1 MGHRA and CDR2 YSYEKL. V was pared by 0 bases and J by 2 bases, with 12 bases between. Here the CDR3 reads CASSQDWGSTTDTQYF. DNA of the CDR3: TGCGCCAGCAGCCAAGATTGGGGGAGCACCACAGATACGCAGTATTTT.

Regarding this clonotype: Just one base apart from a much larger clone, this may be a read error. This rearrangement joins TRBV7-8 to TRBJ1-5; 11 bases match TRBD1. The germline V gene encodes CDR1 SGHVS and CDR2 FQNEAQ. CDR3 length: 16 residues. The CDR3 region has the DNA TGTGCCAGCAGCTTAGGAGGGACAGGGGGTAATCAGACCCAGCATTTT. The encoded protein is CASSLGGTGGNQTQHF.

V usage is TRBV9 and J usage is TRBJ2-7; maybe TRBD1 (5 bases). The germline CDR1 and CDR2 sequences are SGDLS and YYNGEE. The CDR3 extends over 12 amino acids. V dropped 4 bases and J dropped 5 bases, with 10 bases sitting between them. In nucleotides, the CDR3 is TGTGCCAGCAGCCAGGGCTTTAACGAGCAGTACTTC. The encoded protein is CASSQGFNEQYF.

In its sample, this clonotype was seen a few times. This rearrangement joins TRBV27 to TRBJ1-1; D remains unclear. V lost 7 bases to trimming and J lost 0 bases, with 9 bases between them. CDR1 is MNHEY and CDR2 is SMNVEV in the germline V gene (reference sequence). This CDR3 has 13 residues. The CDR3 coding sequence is TGTGCCAGCACCCTCGGGGTGAACACTGAAGCTTTCTTT. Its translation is CASTLGVNTEAFF.

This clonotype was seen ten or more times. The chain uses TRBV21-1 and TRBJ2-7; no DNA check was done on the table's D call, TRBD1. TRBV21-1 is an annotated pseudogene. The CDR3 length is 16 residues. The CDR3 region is CASSKAPRQGCGEQYF. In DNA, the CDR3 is TGTGCCAGCAGCAAAGCCCCAAGACAGGGCTGTGGAGAGCAGTACTTC.

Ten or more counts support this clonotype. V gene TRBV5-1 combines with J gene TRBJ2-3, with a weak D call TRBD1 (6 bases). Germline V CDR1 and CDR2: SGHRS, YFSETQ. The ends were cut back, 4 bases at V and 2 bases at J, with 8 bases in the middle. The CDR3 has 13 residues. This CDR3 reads CASSRDNTDTQYF. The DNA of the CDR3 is TGCGCCAGCAGCCGGGACAACACAGATACGCAGTATTTT. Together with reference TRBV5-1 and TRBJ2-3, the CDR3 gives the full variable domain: KAGVTQTPRYLIKTRGQQVTLSCSPISGHRSVSWYQQTPGQGLQFLFEYFSETQRNKGNFPGRFSGRQFSNSRSEMNVSTLELGDSALYLCASSRDNTDTQYFGPGTRLTVL.

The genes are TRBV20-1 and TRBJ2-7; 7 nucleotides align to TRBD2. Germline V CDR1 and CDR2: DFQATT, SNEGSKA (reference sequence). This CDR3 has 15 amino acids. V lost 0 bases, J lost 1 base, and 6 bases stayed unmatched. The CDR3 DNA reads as TGCAGTGCTAGAGAGTCTCGGGAGGTGTCCTACGAGCAGTACTTC. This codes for CSARESREVSYEQYF.

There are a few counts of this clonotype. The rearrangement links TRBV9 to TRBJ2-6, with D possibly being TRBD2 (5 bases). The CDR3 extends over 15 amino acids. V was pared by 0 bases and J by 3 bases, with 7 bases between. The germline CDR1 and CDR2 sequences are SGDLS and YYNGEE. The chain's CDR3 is CASSVGGNGANVLTF. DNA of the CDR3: TGTGCCAGCAGCGTAGGAGGGAATGGGGCCAACGTCCTGACTTTC.

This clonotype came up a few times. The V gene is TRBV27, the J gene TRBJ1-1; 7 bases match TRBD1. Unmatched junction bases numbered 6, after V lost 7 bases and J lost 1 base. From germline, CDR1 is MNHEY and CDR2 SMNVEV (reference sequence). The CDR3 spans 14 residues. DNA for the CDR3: TGTGCCAGCATTCGTGACAGGGAGAACACTGAAGCTTTCTTT. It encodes CASIRDRENTEAFF.

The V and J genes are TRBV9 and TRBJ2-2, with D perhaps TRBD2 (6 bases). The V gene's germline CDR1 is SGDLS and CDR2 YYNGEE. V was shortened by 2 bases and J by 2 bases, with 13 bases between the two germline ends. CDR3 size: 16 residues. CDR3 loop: CASSVWGGVNTGELFF. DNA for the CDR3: TGTGCCAGCAGCGTCTGGGGAGGAGTTAACACCGGGGAGCTGTTTTTT.

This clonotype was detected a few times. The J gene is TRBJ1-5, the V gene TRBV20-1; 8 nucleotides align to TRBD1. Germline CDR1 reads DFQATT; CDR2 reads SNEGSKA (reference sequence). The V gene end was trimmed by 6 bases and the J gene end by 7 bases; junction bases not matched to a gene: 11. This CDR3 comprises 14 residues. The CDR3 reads CSATHARGRQPQHF. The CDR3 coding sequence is TGCAGTGCAACACACGCCAGGGGGCGGCAGCCCCAGCATTTT.

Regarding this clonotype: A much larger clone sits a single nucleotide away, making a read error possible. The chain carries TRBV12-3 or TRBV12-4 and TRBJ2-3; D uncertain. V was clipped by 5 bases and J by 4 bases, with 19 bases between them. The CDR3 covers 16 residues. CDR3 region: CASSLTASLFPDTQYF. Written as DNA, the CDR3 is TGTGCCAGCAGTCTAACCGCGAGTTTGTTCCCAGATACGCAGTATTTT.

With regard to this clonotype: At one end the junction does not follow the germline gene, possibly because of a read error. CDR3 loop: CSTRDLKGDTQYF. CDR3 sequence (DNA): TGCAGTACTAGAGATCTAAAAGGCGATACGCAGTATTTT. The chain couples TRBV20-1 to TRBJ2-3, with D possibly TRBD2 on 5 matching bases. The CDR3 has 13 amino acids. Germline V gives CDR1 DFQATT, CDR2 SNEGSKA (reference sequence).

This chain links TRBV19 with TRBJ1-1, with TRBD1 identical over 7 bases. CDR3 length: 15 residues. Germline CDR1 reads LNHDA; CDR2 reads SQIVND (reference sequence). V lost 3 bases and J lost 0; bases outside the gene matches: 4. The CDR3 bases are TGTGCCAGTAGTATGGGGACAGCGATGAACACTGAAGCTTTCTTT. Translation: CASSMGTAMNTEAFF.

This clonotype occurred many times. In nucleotides, the CDR3 is TGTGCCAGCAGCTTAATACAGGGGGCGGCCAATGAGCAGTTCTTC. Protein: CASSLIQGAANEQFF. The chain uses TRBV11-2 and TRBJ2-1; TRBD1 matches at 9 bases. Germline V gene sequence: CDR1 SGHAT, CDR2 FQNNGV. The junction had 5 bases not matched to a gene; V was cut back by 2 bases and J by 6 bases. This CDR3 region has 15 residues.

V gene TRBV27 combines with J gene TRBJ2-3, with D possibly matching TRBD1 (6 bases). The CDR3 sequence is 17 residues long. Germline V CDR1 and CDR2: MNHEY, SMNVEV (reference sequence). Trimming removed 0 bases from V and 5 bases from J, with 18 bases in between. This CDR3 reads CASSLSGLQGLIDTQYF. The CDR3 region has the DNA TGTGCCAGCAGTTTATCGGGCCTACAGGGTTTGATAGATACGCAGTATTTT.